This entry is about one T cell receptor (beta chain). TCRdb's copy holds only in-frame clones and misses some; the assay was immunoSEQ multiplex PCR. The table includes roughly 40,000 clones, 90% detected once. This entry is derived from a study of T cell changes during pregnancy in multiple sclerosis. The germline V gene encodes CDR1 LGHNA and CDR2 YNFKEQ. The CDR3 consists of 15 residues. Trimming left V 1 base short and J 2 bases short, with 10 bases between. This receptor was taken from a female donor with multiple sclerosis, enrolled in a pregnancy study. Sample: CD4+ T cells from peripheral blood mononuclear cells, taken in the second trimester of pregnancy. V usage is TRBV4-2 and J usage is TRBJ2-3; D uncertain. CDR3: CASSQVRVYTDTQYF. The CDR3 nucleotides read TGTGCCAGCAGCCAAGTCCGGGTGTACACAGATACGCAGTATTTT.